This TCR beta chain stems from a study of monozygotic twins with inflammatory bowel disease. UMIs bearing a 6-nucleotide sample barcode were added through template switching. TCRdb re-called the 5' RACE reads, yielding one record per CDR3 amino acid sequence without DNA. Reported are approximately 210,000 distinct CDR3 sequences; the ten largest clones contain 7.7%. Study-wide findings and caveats: IBD patients, compared with healthy twins, shared fewer clonotypes with others (especially with disease activity). Results did not support any single strong IBD-associated signal or clonotype. Added variability in patient repertoires may stem from differing immunosuppressive treatments.

About this clonotype itself: What it binds is not known.

This CDR3 has 15 amino acids. CDR1 is LGHNA, CDR2 YNFKEQ, per germline. The V call is TRBV4-2, the J call TRBJ1-2; the TCRdb D gene call, TRBD1, has no DNA to confirm it. Sequencing used blood. This clonotype was sampled from a human donor with ulcerative colitis or Crohn's disease, or a healthy co-twin of an affected twin (not recorded which). CDR3 residues: CASSPQTGANYGYTF.